This T cell receptor (beta chain) was profiled in a study of cytomegalovirus exposure and HLA in healthy donors. Both 60 Vbeta primers and 13 Jbeta primers went into the PCR. Sequencing was performed with immunoSEQ multiplex PCR; in TCRdb, only in-frame clones are kept and a portion is missing. The repertoire table contains around 70,000 clones. On this clone itself: The target antigen is unknown.

Study-wide results and limits: A likely sequencing artifact accounted for one observed cluster of highly shared sequence variants. Diagnosis of cytomegalovirus status made by the classifier reportedly showed high specificity and sensitivity. Among the most significant clusters, several appeared linked to common viral pathogens in a later analysis. Three chains linked to CMV were shown in vitro to be specific for CMV antigens.

This TCR came from a female donor in good health and CMV-seropositive. The sample was PBMCs.

CDR3 region: CASSPPGTEEQYF. In DNA, the CDR3 is TGTGCCAGCTCACCACCTGGGACAGAGGAGCAGTACTTC. The genes are TRBV18 and TRBJ2-7; TRBD1 aligns across 7 bases. V trimming: 0 bases; J trimming: 7 bases; junction bases outside the gene matches: 3. The germline gives CDR1 KGHSH, CDR2 LQKENI. The CDR3 has 13 amino acids.